The present T cell receptor (beta chain) was sequenced within a study of chemoradiotherapy in HPV16-positive cancers. Points from the study as a whole: Candidate HPV-specific clones and E7-related TCR motifs grew in tumor during treatment. Only a couple of HPV16-positive patients supplied the functional HPV-specificity definition. In HPV16-positive patients, HPV-responsive T-cell expansion tracked better recurrence-free survival.

The method was immunoSEQ multiplex PCR; TCRdb's version includes in-frame clones alone and lacks a portion of them. This sample yields about 66,000 clones, of which about nine tenths are seen a single time; around 4.4% belongs to the top ten. The ends lost 1 base at V and 2 bases at J; junction bases unmatched: 9. The length of the CDR3 is 18 residues. CDR1 is LGHNA and CDR2 is YNFKEQ in the germline V gene. Repertoires were sampled repeatedly during chemoradiotherapy. Comment on this clone: The antigen remains unidentified.

This sequence joins TRBV4-2 and TRBJ2-5, with TRBD2 matching over 11 bases. The TCR was taken from a human donor with HPV-associated anogenital cancer. Sample: blood, taken from a patient who underwent chemoradiotherapy. DNA of the CDR3: TGTGCCAGCAGCCAAGGTATTAGCGGGAGGGGATCTCAAGAGACCCAGTACTTC. Translating it yields CASSQGISGRGSQETQYF.